In its sample, the clone carrying this T cell receptor (beta chain) was seen many times. The antigen is undetermined. Using viral peptide pools, the ViraFEST assay grew out antigen-specific CD4+ T cells prior to sequencing. With roughly 9 days of culture completed, CD4+ T cells were isolated. The study found no prior SARS-CoV-2 infection in the vaccine recipients, who tested negative for nucleocapsid antibodies. Cultures received IL-2 medium that replaced half the medium on days 3 and 7. The germline CDR1 and CDR2 sequences are SQVTM and ANQGSEA. This CDR3 contains 14 residues. J lost 4 bases, V lost 3 bases, and 6 bases had no gene match. Libraries were prepared by immunoSEQ multiplex PCR; TCRdb keeps only in-frame clonotypes and omits some of them. The table includes 40,000 to 45,000 clones, roughly 70% detected once. The data are from a study of vaccination effects on CD4 cells after COVID-19. Study as a whole: The vaccine given was either BNT162b2 or mRNA-1273, in two doses.

The TCR sequence derives from a human donor who received a COVID-19 vaccine. V and J are TRBV29-1 and TRBJ2-1; 7 nucleotides align to TRBD1. Source: CD4+ T cells from PBMCs cultured with HCoV-OC43 spike peptides, taken before COVID-19 vaccination. Subset indicated: HCoV-OC43 spike overlapping peptide pool stimulation. This CDR3 reads CSVDRTGTYNEQFF. The CDR3 DNA reads as TGCAGCGTTGACAGGACAGGAACGTACAATGAGCAGTTCTTC.